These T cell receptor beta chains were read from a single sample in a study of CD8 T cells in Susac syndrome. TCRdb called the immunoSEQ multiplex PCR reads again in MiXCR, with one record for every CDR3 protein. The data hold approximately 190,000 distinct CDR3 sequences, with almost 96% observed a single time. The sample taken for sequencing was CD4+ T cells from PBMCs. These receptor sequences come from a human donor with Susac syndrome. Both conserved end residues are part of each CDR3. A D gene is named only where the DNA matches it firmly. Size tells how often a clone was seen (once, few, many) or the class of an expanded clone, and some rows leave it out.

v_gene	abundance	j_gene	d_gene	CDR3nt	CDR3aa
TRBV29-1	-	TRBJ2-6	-	TGCAGCGTTGAAACTGGGGCCAACGTCCTGACTTTC	CSVETGANVLTF
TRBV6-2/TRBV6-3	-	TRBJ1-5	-	TGTGCCAGCAGGATAGGGACCGTCAATCAGCTCCAGCATTTT	CASRIGTVNQLQHF
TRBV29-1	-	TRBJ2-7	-	TGCAGCGTTGAATTACAACAGGGTTACGAGCAGTACTTC	CSVELQQGYEQYF
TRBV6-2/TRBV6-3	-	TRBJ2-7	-	TGTGCCAGCAGTTACTACTCCTACGAGCAGTACTTC	CASSYYSYEQYF
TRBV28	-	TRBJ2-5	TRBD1	TGTGCCAGCAGCCGACCCGGACAGGGACATTCTAGGGAGACCCAGTACTTC	CASSRPGQGHSRETQYF
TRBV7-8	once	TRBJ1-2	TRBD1	TGTGCCAGCAGCACCGTAGGACAGGGGAACTATGGCTACACCTTC	CASSTVGQGNYGYTF
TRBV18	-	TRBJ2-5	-	TGTGCCAGCTCACCAGTATCTCAGCGGCAAGAGACCCAGTACTTC	CASSPVSQRQETQYF
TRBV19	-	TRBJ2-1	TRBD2	TGTGCCAGTAGTATAGTAAGCGGGGGGGCCCTTAGCTCCTACAATGAGCAGTTCTTC	CASSIVSGGALSSYNEQFF
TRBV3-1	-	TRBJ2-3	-	TGTGCCAGCAGCCAAGATGCCAGCGCAGATACGCAGTATTTT	CASSQDASADTQYF
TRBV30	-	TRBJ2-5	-	TGTGCCTGGAGTGATGTGATGGGATCCCAAGCCCAGTACTTC	CAWSDVMGSQAQYF
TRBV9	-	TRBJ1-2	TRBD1	TGTGCCAGCAGCGTTGGGGGACAGGGCGAGGCCTACACCTTC	CASSVGGQGEAYTF
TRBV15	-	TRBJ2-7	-	TGTGCCACCAGCGGTAGACTAAGCTACGAGCAGTACTTC	CATSGRLSYEQYF
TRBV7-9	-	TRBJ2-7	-	TGTGCCAGCAACGCTCCCGGCGGGGGCCGCGACGAGCAGTACTTC	CASNAPGGGRDEQYF
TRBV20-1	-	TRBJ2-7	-	TGCAGTGCCGCCGAGGGCCTCTACGAGCAGTACTTC	CSAAEGLYEQYF
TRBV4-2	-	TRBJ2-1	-	TGTGCCAGCAGCCAAGATACACCCGGTGAGGATGAGCAGTTCTTC	CASSQDTPGEDEQFF
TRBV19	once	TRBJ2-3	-	TGTGCCAGTAGTATTGGGCCGGGAGGCACAGATACGCAGTATTTT	CASSIGPGGTDTQYF
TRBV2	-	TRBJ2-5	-	TGTGCCAGCAGTATGGGACAAAGGGAGACCCAGTACTTC	CASSMGQRETQYF
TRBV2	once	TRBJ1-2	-	TGTGCCAGCACCGTCGGTGTTAACTATGGCTACACCTTC	CASTVGVNYGYTF
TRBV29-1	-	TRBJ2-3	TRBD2	TGCAGCGTTGAACGGGGGGGGCTTAACACAGATACGCAGTATTTT	CSVERGGLNTDTQYF
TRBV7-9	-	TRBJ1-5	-	TGTGCCAGCAGCGGGGACGTTGATAGCAATCAGCCCCAGCATTTT	CASSGDVDSNQPQHF
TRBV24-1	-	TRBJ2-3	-	TGTGCCACCAGTGATCAGAGGGCAGGGAGGTCAGATACGCAGTATTTT	CATSDQRAGRSDTQYF
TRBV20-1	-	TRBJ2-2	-	TGCAGTGCAGAGAATGTGGGAACCGGGGAGCTGTTTTTT	CSAENVGTGELFF
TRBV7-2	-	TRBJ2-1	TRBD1	TGTGCCAGCAGCTTAGCCCGGGACAGGGGGTTGGATGAGCAGTTCTTC	CASSLARDRGLDEQFF